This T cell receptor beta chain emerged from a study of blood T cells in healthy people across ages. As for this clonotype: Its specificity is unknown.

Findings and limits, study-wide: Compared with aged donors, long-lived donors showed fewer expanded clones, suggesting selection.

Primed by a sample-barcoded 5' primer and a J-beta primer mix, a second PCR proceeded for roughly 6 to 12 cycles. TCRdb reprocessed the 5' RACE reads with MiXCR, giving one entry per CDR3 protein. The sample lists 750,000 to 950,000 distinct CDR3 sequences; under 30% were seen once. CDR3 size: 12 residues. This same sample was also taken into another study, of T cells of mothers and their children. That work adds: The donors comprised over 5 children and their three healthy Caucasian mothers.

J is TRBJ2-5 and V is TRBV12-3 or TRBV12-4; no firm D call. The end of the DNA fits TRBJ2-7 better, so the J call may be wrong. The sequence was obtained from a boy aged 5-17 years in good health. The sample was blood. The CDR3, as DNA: TGTGCCAGCAGTTTGGAGACAAACGAGCAGTACTTC. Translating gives CASSLETNEQYF.